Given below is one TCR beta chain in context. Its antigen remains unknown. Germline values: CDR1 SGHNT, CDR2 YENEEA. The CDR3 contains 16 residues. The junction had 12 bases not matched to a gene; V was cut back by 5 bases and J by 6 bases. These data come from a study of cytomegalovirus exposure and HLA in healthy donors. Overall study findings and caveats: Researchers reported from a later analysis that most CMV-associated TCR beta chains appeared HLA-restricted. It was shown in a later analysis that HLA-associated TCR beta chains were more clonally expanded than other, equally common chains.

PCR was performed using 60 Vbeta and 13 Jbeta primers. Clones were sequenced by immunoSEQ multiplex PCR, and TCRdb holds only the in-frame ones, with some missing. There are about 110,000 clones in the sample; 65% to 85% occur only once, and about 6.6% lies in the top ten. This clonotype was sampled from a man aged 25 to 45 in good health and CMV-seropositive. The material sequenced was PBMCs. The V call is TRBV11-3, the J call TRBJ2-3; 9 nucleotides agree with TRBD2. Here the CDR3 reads CASSLPAGGPEDTQYF. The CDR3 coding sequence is TGTGCCAGCAGCCTACCGGCGGGGGGGCCGGAGGATACGCAGTATTTT. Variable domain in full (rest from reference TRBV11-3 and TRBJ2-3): EAGVVQSPRYKIIEKKQPVAFWCNPISGHNTLYWYLQNLGQGPELLIRYENEEAVDDSQLPKDRFSAERLKGVDSTLKIQPAELGDSAVYLCASSLPAGGPEDTQYFGPGTRLTVL.